Following are 30 T cell receptor beta chains from one sample sequenced in a study of T-cell reconstitution after alpha-beta-depleted transplantation in children. Construction of the TCRbeta library involved unique molecular identifiers. TCRdb re-analysed the PCR reads in MiXCR, keeping a single row per CDR3 protein. The data show hundreds of thousands of distinct CDR3 sequences, around 12% seen once. Sample: PBMCs, taken before TCRalphabeta/CD19-depleted stem cell transplant. The origin of the receptors is a girl between 2 and 10 years old with congenital amegakaryocytic thrombocytopenia, due to receive a stem cell transplant.

This clonotype came up many times. The rearrangement links TRBV20-1 to TRBJ1-1; no definite D call. The CDR3 is made up of 13 amino acids. Germline assignment: CDR1 DFQATT and CDR2 SNEGSKA (reference sequence). V was clipped by 1 base and J by 0 bases, with 6 bases between them. In nucleotides, the CDR3 is TGCAGTGCTAGAGTTCCCATGAACACTGAAGCTTTCTTT. Its translation is CSARVPMNTEAFF.

This chain connects TRBV28 to TRBJ2-5, with 10 nucleotides matching TRBD2. V lost 5 bases to trimming and J lost 4 bases; unmatched junction nucleotides: 10. From germline, CDR1 is MDHEN and CDR2 SYDVKM. The CDR3 covers 16 residues. CDR3 protein: CASSPSLAGVRETQYF. As DNA, the CDR3 is TGTGCCAGCAGTCCCTCTCTAGCGGGAGTTAGAGAGACCCAGTACTTC.

At least ten counts were recorded for this clonotype. V and J are TRBV12-3 or TRBV12-4 and TRBJ2-3; TRBD2 might be the D (6 bases). Trimming left V 5 bases short and J 2 bases short, with 17 bases between. The CDR3 runs to 16 residues. CDR3 in DNA: TGTGCCAGCAGTCCCCTCCTGGCGGGGTACACAGATACGCAGTATTTT. Translation: CASSPLLAGYTDTQYF.

The V and J genes are TRBV18 and TRBJ2-1, with TRBD2 matching 14 bases. V shed 3 bases and J 6 bases; nucleotides not matched to a gene: 7. The CDR3 has 17 residues. From germline, CDR1 is KGHSH and CDR2 LQKENI. The CDR3 region has the DNA TGTGCCAGCTCACCCATTGCCGGGACTAGCGGGAGCAATGAGCAGTTCTTC. Translated, it gives CASSPIAGTSGSNEQFF. Full variable domain (remainder filled in from reference TRBV18 and TRBJ2-1): NAGVMQNPRHLVRRRGQEARLRCSPMKGHSHVYWYRQLPEEGLKFMVYLQKENIIDESGMPKERFSAEFPKEGPSILRIQQVVRGDSAAYFCASSPIAGTSGSNEQFFGPGTRLTVL.

Ten or more counts support this clonotype. The rearrangement links TRBV20-1 to TRBJ1-2; D is uncertain. Trimming pared 6 bases from V and 7 bases from J, leaving 21 bases between. CDR1 and CDR2 (germline): DFQATT, SNEGSKA (reference sequence). CDR3 length: 14 residues. CDR3 sequence reads: CSASTAGLAFGYTF. CDR3 bases: TGCAGTGCCAGCACGGCAGGCCTCGCTTTTGGCTACACCTTC.

There are many counts of this clonotype. This rearrangement joins TRBV5-1 to TRBJ2-2, with TRBD1 matching 7 bases. The CDR3 spans 15 residues. After removal of 5 bases from V and 0 bases from J, the junction contained 4 bases not matched to a gene. The germline V gene encodes CDR1 SGHRS and CDR2 YFSETQ. CDR3: CASSPGQANTGELFF. CDR3 DNA: TGCGCCAGCAGTCCTGGACAGGCGAACACCGGGGAGCTGTTTTTT.

This clonotype came up a few times. This chain links TRBV12-3 or TRBV12-4 with TRBJ2-3, with 10 bases that match TRBD2. The CDR3 consists of 17 residues. V gave up 7 bases and J gave up 6 bases; unmatched junction bases: 16. The CDR3 nucleotides read TGTGCCAGCATTTATGGGCGGGCTAGCGGGAGATCTGATACGCAGTATTTT. Translated: CASIYGRASGRSDTQYF.

The rearrangement links TRBV19 to TRBJ1-1; D might be TRBD1 (5 bases). Trimming pared 4 bases from V and 7 bases from J, leaving 13 bases between. The CDR3 covers 13 residues. Germline assignment: CDR1 LNHDA and CDR2 SQIVND (reference sequence). CDR3 DNA: TGTGCCAGTAGTACCTACCCGAGGGGTGAAGCTTTCTTT. Protein: CASSTYPRGEAFF.

The chain couples TRBV20-1 to TRBJ2-7, with D tentatively TRBD1 (6 bases). The CDR3 length is 16 residues. Germline loops: CDR1 DFQATT, CDR2 SNEGSKA (reference sequence). V lost 4 bases, J lost 0 bases, and 19 bases lay in between. The CDR3 spells CSATPDRFSNSYEQYF. CDR3 sequence (DNA): TGCAGTGCTACTCCGGACAGATTTTCAAACTCCTACGAGCAGTACTTC.

This clonotype was detected many times. The rearrangement links TRBV20-1 to TRBJ2-1, with D maybe TRBD2 (6 bases). Trimming pared 7 bases from V and 1 base from J, leaving 8 bases between. The CDR3 totals 12 residues. CDR1 and CDR2 (germline): DFQATT, SNEGSKA (reference sequence). The CDR3 DNA is TGCAGTGTGGAGGGGTCCTACAATGAGCAGTTCTTC. This translates into CSVEGSYNEQFF.

The rearrangement uses TRBV30 and TRBJ2-7; D is ambiguous. Trimming shortened V by 5 bases and J by 1 base, and 3 bases separated the two germline ends. In germline, CDR1 is GTSNPN, CDR2 SVGIG (reference sequence). The length of the CDR3 is 10 residues. The CDR3 loop is CAWGSYEQYF. For the CDR3, the DNA is TGTGCCTGGGGGTCCTACGAGCAGTACTTC.

The count of this clonotype is one. The junction differs from germline at one of its ends, possibly a read error. The chain uses TRBV19 and TRBJ1-5; tentatively, D is TRBD1 (5 bases). There are 15 residues in the CDR3. Germline assignment: CDR1 LNHDA and CDR2 SQIVND (reference sequence). In DNA, the CDR3 is TGTGCCACCACTCCCCCGGGACTTTCTAATCAGCCCCGGCATTTT. Translating it yields CATTPPGLSNQPRHF.

This clonotype was counted at least ten times. This chain joins TRBV29-1 and TRBJ2-3; no firm D call. CDR1 is SQVTM and CDR2 is ANQGSEA in the germline V gene. V shed 5 bases and J shed 5 bases, with 20 bases lying between them. This CDR3 has 15 residues. The CDR3 region has the DNA TGCAGCGTTAGTGGGGTGGTCTCCCTGGGAGATACGCAGTATTTT. Its protein product is CSVSGVVSLGDTQYF.

Ten or more counts support this clonotype. This chain joins TRBV28 and TRBJ2-1; 7 bases agree with TRBD1. V lost 7 bases to trimming and J lost 8 bases; unmatched junction nucleotides: 17. This CDR3 has 16 residues. The germline V gene has CDR1 MDHEN and CDR2 SYDVKM. CDR3 protein: CASNVLMTGFSDEQFF. CDR3 DNA: TGTGCCAGCAACGTACTAATGACAGGGTTTTCCGATGAGCAGTTCTTC.

There are a few counts of this clonotype. V usage is TRBV7-8 and J usage is TRBJ2-2, with 8 bases lining up with TRBD1. CDR1 is SGHVS, CDR2 FQNEAQ, per germline. The V segment lost 8 bases and the J segment 4 bases; nucleotides outside the gene matches: 9. This CDR3 has 15 amino acids. CDR3 sequence (DNA): TGTGCCAGCCGGAAGGACAGGGTAACCACCGGGGAGCTGTTTTTT. Protein sequence: CASRKDRVTTGELFF.

This clonotype was counted many times. This chain joins TRBV9 and TRBJ2-3; 15 nucleotides align to TRBD2. The CDR3 is 16 residues long. CDR1 SGDLS and CDR2 YYNGEE come from the germline V gene. Unmatched junction bases numbered 4, after V lost 4 bases and J lost 4 bases. CDR3 loop: CASSTRTSGRADTQYF. CDR3 bases: TGTGCCAGCAGCACCAGGACTAGCGGGAGGGCAGATACGCAGTATTTT.

This clonotype was seen more than once but under ten times. The chain uses TRBV14 and TRBJ2-7; possible D gene TRBD2, 6 bases. CDR1 and CDR2 from the germline V gene are SGHDN and FVKESK. V was shortened by 4 bases and J by 7 bases, with 17 bases between the two germline ends. The CDR3 is 14 amino acids. The DNA for the CDR3 is TGTGCCAGCAGCCTTCTAGCGATCCCGGTGGAGCAGTACTTC. This gives the protein CASSLLAIPVEQYF.

This clonotype was recorded at least ten times. The chain's CDR3 is CASSQEVGQLYGYTF. In nucleotides, the CDR3 is TGTGCCAGCAGCCAAGAGGTGGGGCAGCTCTATGGCTACACCTTC. The chain combines TRBV3-1 with TRBJ1-2, with D possibly TRBD1 on 5 matching bases. Germline assignment: CDR1 LGHDT and CDR2 YNNKEL (reference sequence). V shed 0 bases and J shed 4 bases, with 12 bases lying between them. The CDR3 is 15 amino acids. Combining the CDR3 with reference TRBV3-1 and TRBJ1-2 gives the whole variable domain DTAVSQTPKYLVTQMGNDKSIKCEQNLGHDTMYWYKQDSKKFLKIMFSYNNKELIINETVPNRFSPKSPDKAHLNLHINSLELGDSAVYFCASSQEVGQLYGYTFGSGTRLTVV.

Ten or more counts support this clonotype. V and J are TRBV20-1 and TRBJ2-5; no clear D gene. CDR3 length: 15 amino acids. The germline V gene has CDR1 DFQATT and CDR2 SNEGSKA (reference sequence). V was pared by 3 bases and J by 3 bases, with 17 bases between. CDR3 nucleotide sequence: TGCAGTGCTAGGCCTCGAGTACCAATCGAAGAGACCCAGTACTTC. It is translated as CSARPRVPIEETQYF.

This clonotype turned up a few times. The genes are TRBV7-9 and TRBJ1-2; D ambiguous. Germline-derived CDR1 and CDR2 are SEHNR and FQNEAQ (reference sequence). CDR3 length: 14 amino acids. Deletions cut 5 bases from V and 7 bases from J, with 17 bases between. Here the CDR3 DNA reads TGTGCCAGCAGCCCCCCCGGACTCTTGGGTGGCTACACCTTC. Residues: CASSPPGLLGGYTF.

This clonotype has ten or more counts. This chain connects TRBV20-1 to TRBJ2-1; TRBD2 aligns across 7 bases. V lost 2 bases, J lost 5 bases, and 18 bases stayed unmatched. CDR3 length: 18 residues. Germline loops: CDR1 DFQATT, CDR2 SNEGSKA (reference sequence). The CDR3 DNA sequence: TGCAGTGCTAGATCGAGAACGGGAGGATCCCCATCAAACAATGAGCAGTTCTTC. Its translation is CSARSRTGGSPSNNEQFF.

This clonotype has a count of ten or more. V usage is TRBV5-1 and J usage is TRBJ2-4; tentatively, D is TRBD2 (6 bases). The CDR3 sequence is 17 residues long. The germline V and J ends were trimmed by 2 bases and 5 bases, with 20 bases remaining between them. Germline lookup yields CDR1 SGHRS and CDR2 YFSETQ. The CDR3 DNA sequence: TGCGCCAGCAGCTTTAATGCGGGACCAATTGGAGAAAACATTCAGTACTTC. Translation: CASSFNAGPIGENIQYF.

This clonotype was recorded at least ten times. This chain links TRBV20-1 with TRBJ2-7; D remains unclear. Between the trimmed V and J ends, which lost 3 bases and 2 bases, there was a span of 8 bases. Germline values: CDR1 DFQATT, CDR2 SNEGSKA (reference sequence). CDR3 size: 12 residues. This CDR3 reads CSASREAYEQYF. In nucleotides, the CDR3 is TGCAGTGCTAGTAGGGAAGCCTACGAGCAGTACTTC.

This clonotype was recorded many times. Written as DNA, the CDR3 is TGCAGTGCTAGAGTCCCAGGGAAGGCTGAAAAACTGTTTTTT. Translated, it gives CSARVPGKAEKLFF. The V call is TRBV20-1, the J call TRBJ1-4, with D possibly TRBD1 on 5 matching bases. Trimming cost V 1 base and J 7 bases, with 13 bases left between them. CDR3 length: 14 residues. Germline CDR1 DFQATT, CDR2 SNEGSKA (reference sequence).

With regard to this clonotype: Given a much more abundant clone one base away, this may be a read error. The chain has TRBV5-5 and TRBJ2-2; maybe TRBD1 (5 bases). The CDR3 length is 15 residues. Germline V gene sequence: CDR1 SGHKS, CDR2 YYEKEE (reference sequence). CDR3 amino acids: CASSLRGTNSGELFF. DNA of the CDR3: TGTGCCAGCAGCTTAAGGGGAACGAACTCCGGGGAGCTGTTTTTT.

The J gene is TRBJ2-7, the V gene TRBV5-1, with 7 bases identical to TRBD1. V trimming: 0 bases; J trimming: 5 bases; junction bases outside the gene matches: 8. Germline-derived CDR1 and CDR2 are SGHRS and YFSETQ. The CDR3 loop spans 15 amino acids. CDR3 DNA sequence: TGCGCCAGCAGCTTGGGACAGGGAAGGGGACACGAGCAGTACTTC. It specifies CASSLGQGRGHEQYF.

As regards this clonotype: This may be a read error: a much more frequent sequence differs by one nucleotide. This CDR3 fails to terminate in the conserved phenylalanine or tryptophan, so it likely reflects a read error. The chain links TRBV20-1 to TRBJ2-1; 11 positions match TRBD2. Germline V gene sequence: CDR1 DFQATT, CDR2 SNEGSKA (reference sequence). CDR3 length: 14 amino acids. V lost 2 bases, J lost 4 bases, and 1 base stayed unmatched. The CDR3 is CSARRLAGYNEQFL. The CDR3 DNA reads as TGCAGTGCTAGAAGACTAGCGGGGTACAATGAGCAGTTCCTC.

This clonotype came up a few times. The chain is built from TRBV11-2 and TRBJ2-2; 7 positions agree with TRBD2. There are 17 residues in the CDR3. Germline V gives CDR1 SGHAT, CDR2 FQNNGV. Trimming cost V 5 bases and J 2 bases; bases outside gene matches: 11. CDR3 loop: CASSPVGGRPNTGELFF. The DNA for the CDR3 is TGTGCCAGCAGCCCGGTGGGCGGGAGACCTAACACCGGGGAGCTGTTTTTT.

This clonotype was picked up a small number of times. The V call is TRBV7-9, the J call TRBJ2-7; 8 nucleotides line up with TRBD1. The V gene end was trimmed by 3 bases and the J gene end by 9 bases; junction bases not matched to a gene: 7. The CDR3 has 13 amino acids. Germline V gives CDR1 SEHNR, CDR2 FQNEAQ (reference sequence). Written as DNA, the CDR3 is TGTGCCAGCAGCTTCGGGGACAGGAAGCGGCAGTACTTC. It encodes CASSFGDRKRQYF.

This clonotype was detected only a few times. The V call is TRBV30, the J call TRBJ2-1, with D possibly being TRBD2 (5 bases). The V and J ends lost 3 bases and 13 bases respectively, with 10 bases between them. This CDR3 contains 10 residues. The V gene's germline CDR1 is GTSNPN and CDR2 SVGIG (reference sequence). CDR3 sequence: CAWSEGIQFF. CDR3 nucleotides: TGTGCCTGGAGCGAGGGAATCCAGTTCTTC.